This T cell receptor beta chain was recorded in a study of PD-1 blockade in classical Hodgkin lymphoma. Broader study findings: Baseline diversity in complete responders resembled that of newly diagnosed patients. Nivolumab initiation under 1 year post-ASCT meant exclusion. With CD4+ cells, TCR diversity rose significantly by C4D1, but not with CD8+ cells.

Looked up from germline, CDR1 is LNHDA and CDR2 is SQIVND (reference sequence). The length of the CDR3 is 14 residues. The V gene lost 6 bases and the J gene lost 7 bases, with 16 bases spanning the gap. Comments on this clone: Its antigen is unidentified.

TCRdb's copy holds only in-frame clones and misses some; the assay was immunoSEQ multiplex PCR. The table lists 26,000 or so clones, around 67% of them singletons. All patients experienced relapse after autologous stem cell transplantation, and brentuximab vedotin exposure was variable. The chain has TRBV19 and TRBJ1-5; possibly TRBD1 for D (6 bases). The input for sequencing was peripheral blood mononuclear cells (PBMCs), taken before the second cycle of nivolumab. This receptor was identified in a human donor with classical Hodgkin lymphoma. The chain's CDR3 is CASRTPGGRQPQHF. The CDR3 region has the DNA TGTGCCAGTAGGACTCCTGGGGGGCGGCAGCCCCAGCATTTT.